The 17 T cell receptor beta chains presented below share a single source sample, sequenced in a study of patients and donors after allogeneic stem cell transplantation. TCRdb itself ran the RT-PCR reads through MiXCR, one entry per CDR3 protein. The sample lists more than 75,000 distinct CDR3 sequences, roughly 5.2% occurring once. Sequencing used blood, either unsorted or a sorted T cell fraction (not recorded which). Receptors originate from a human donor who was either an allogeneic HSCT recipient or a stem cell or donor lymphocyte infusion donor (not recorded which). It is not recorded whose cells these are; they may come from a transplant donor.

This clonotype appeared many times. This chain connects TRBV4-1 to TRBJ2-7; D ambiguous. V was cut by 2 bases and J by 7 bases, with 21 bases left in between. This CDR3 spans 16 amino acids. Germline V gene data show CDR1 as MGHRA and CDR2 as YSYEKL. CDR3 region: CASSQTKSGSLGEQYF. The CDR3 DNA follows: TGCGCCAGCAGCCAAACGAAGTCAGGATCTTTGGGTGAGCAGTACTTC.

The V and J genes are TRBV5-1 and TRBJ1-3; D not resolved. The CDR3 consists of 18 residues. Trimming took 0 bases from V and 4 from J, leaving 20 bases between them. Germline CDR1 SGHRS, CDR2 YFSETQ. This CDR3 is CASSLGHGTVNPGNTIYF. The DNA for the CDR3 is TGCGCCAGCAGCTTGGGTCACGGCACAGTTAATCCAGGAAACACCATATATTTT. The variable domain in full, with the rest retrieved from reference TRBV5-1 and TRBJ1-3, is KAGVTQTPRYLIKTRGQQVTLSCSPISGHRSVSWYQQTPGQGLQFLFEYFSETQRNKGNFPGRFSGRQFSNSRSEMNVSTLELGDSALYLCASSLGHGTVNPGNTIYFGEGSWLTVV.

In its sample, this clonotype was seen many times. The genes are TRBV27 and TRBJ2-3; D possibly uses TRBD1 or TRBD2 (6 bases each). The CDR3 loop spans 13 amino acids. The V end lost 5 bases, the J end lost 6 bases, and 12 bases lay between the germline ends. Looked up from germline, CDR1 is MNHEY and CDR2 is SMNVEV (reference sequence). CDR3 amino acids: CASSHQGRDTQYF. The CDR3 coding sequence is TGTGCCAGCAGTCACCAGGGGAGGGATACGCAGTATTTT.

The chain employs TRBV9 and TRBJ2-2; D uncertain. Germline assignment: CDR1 SGDLS and CDR2 YYNGEE. The CDR3 consists of 16 residues. The V end lost 3 bases, the J end lost 0 bases, and 12 bases lay between the germline ends. The CDR3 sequence: CASSARQAANTGELFF. CDR3 nucleotide sequence: TGTGCCAGCAGCGCGAGGCAGGCCGCGAACACCGGGGAGCTGTTTTTT.

CDR3 nucleotide sequence: TGTGCCATCAGTGGGACCGGGACAGGGACCTACGAGCAGTACTTC. It yields the protein CAISGTGTGTYEQYF. This rearrangement joins TRBV10-3 to TRBJ2-7; 9 bases line up with TRBD1. Unmatched junction bases numbered 6, after V lost 4 bases and J lost 2 bases. CDR3 length: 15 amino acids. CDR1 and CDR2 from the germline V gene are ENHRY and SYGVKD.

This chain connects TRBV6-4 to TRBJ1-6; 8 bases agree with TRBD1. The CDR3 length is 14 residues. Losses at the gene ends were 0 bases for V and 10 bases for J; bases not matched to a gene: 2. The germline V gene encodes CDR1 MRHNA and CDR2 SNTAGT. The DNA of the CDR3 is TGTGCCAGCAGTGACTCAGACAGGGGCTCACCCCTCCACTTT. This sequence encodes CASSDSDRGSPLHF.

This clonotype ranks as medium-sized (0.01 to 0.1%). The genes are TRBV12-3 or TRBV12-4 and TRBJ1-2, with TRBD1 matching over 7 bases. The CDR3 loop spans 16 amino acids. Unmatched junction bases numbered 10, after V lost 6 bases and J lost 0 bases. CDR3 protein: CASSPRQGTANYGYTF. CDR3 nucleotides: TGTGCCAGCAGCCCCCGACAGGGTACCGCTAACTATGGCTACACCTTC.

This clonotype was recorded many times. A read error may account for a junction end that differs from germline. This chain connects TRBV12-3 or TRBV12-4 to TRBJ2-3, with TRBD2 matching 9 bases. CDR3 length: 13 amino acids. The CDR3 loop is CASSLAGAHTQYF. The DNA for the CDR3 is TGTGCCAGCAGCTTAGCGGGGGCCCATACGCAGTATTTT.

This clonotype was seen more than once but under ten times. V usage is TRBV7-2 and J usage is TRBJ2-3; tentatively, D is TRBD1 or TRBD2 (5 bases each). Per germline, CDR1 SGHTA and CDR2 FQGNSA. The CDR3 extends over 12 amino acids. V was pared by 5 bases and J by 4 bases, with 7 bases between. The CDR3 coding sequence is TGTGCCAGCAGCCGAGGGGCAGATACGCAGTATTTT. This codes for CASSRGADTQYF.

In this sample, this clonotype turned up many times. This sequence joins TRBV20-1 and TRBJ1-4; no definite D call. CDR1 and CDR2 from the germline V gene are DFQATT and SNEGSKA (reference sequence). The CDR3 runs to 15 residues. Trimming cost V 3 bases and J 8 bases, with 19 bases left between them. CDR3 bases: TGCAGTGCTAGTGCCGGGGTGCAAGTGAACGAAAAACTGTTTTTT. This translates into CSASAGVQVNEKLFF.

This chain links TRBV3-1 with TRBJ1-4; no clear D. CDR1 LGHDT and CDR2 YNNKEL come from the germline V gene (reference sequence). V was clipped by 7 bases and J by 2 bases, with 11 bases between them. This CDR3 contains 14 residues. The CDR3 loop reads CASTHLGTNEKLFF. The DNA of the CDR3 is TGTGCCAGCACCCACCTCGGGACTAATGAAAAACTGTTTTTT.

This clonotype was picked up many times. The V gene is TRBV20-1, the J gene TRBJ2-5; the D gene is possibly TRBD1 (5 bases). Trimming cost V 3 bases and J 12 bases, with 23 bases left between them. The CDR3 sequence is 14 residues long. The germline gives CDR1 DFQATT, CDR2 SNEGSKA (reference sequence). The CDR3 sequence: CSASEWRQPSRKYF. CDR3 in DNA: TGCAGTGCTAGTGAGTGGAGACAGCCCTCCCGAAAGTACTTC.

The chain joins TRBV10-3 to TRBJ2-3, with D perhaps TRBD1 (6 bases). Trimming removed 4 bases at V and 1 base at J, with 21 bases between. The CDR3 is made up of 18 amino acids. CDR1 and CDR2 from the germline V gene are ENHRY and SYGVKD. DNA of the CDR3: TGTGCCATCAGTGCCTTTTCAACAGGGAGCTGGGGCACAGATACGCAGTATTTT. Protein: CAISAFSTGSWGTDTQYF.

This clonotype was detected ten times or more. The chain uses TRBV12-3 or TRBV12-4 and TRBJ1-3; tentative D call: TRBD1 (5 bases). V was trimmed by 2 bases and J by 4 bases, leaving 9 bases between them. The CDR3 has 14 residues. As DNA, the CDR3 is TGTGCCAGCAGTTTAAAACAGGAAGGAAACACCATATATTTT. It encodes CASSLKQEGNTIYF.

This clonotype was counted between two and nine times. This chain connects TRBV19 to TRBJ1-5, with no clear D. V shed 3 bases and J shed 3 bases, with 3 bases lying between them. CDR3 length equals 12 residues. Germline assignment: CDR1 LNHDA and CDR2 SQIVND (reference sequence). For the CDR3, the DNA is TGTGCCAGTAGTATGATCAATCAGCCCCAGCATTTT. It yields the protein CASSMINQPQHF.

This clonotype rates as medium-sized. V usage is TRBV12-3 or TRBV12-4 and J usage is TRBJ2-4; 11 bases are a match to TRBD1. This CDR3 is built from 15 residues. V lost 3 bases to trimming and J lost 5 bases; unmatched junction nucleotides: 3. CDR3 amino acids: CASSFRTGGQNIQYF. CDR3 DNA: TGTGCCAGCAGTTTTCGGACAGGGGGCCAAAACATTCAGTACTTC.

This clonotype was counted ten times or more. V and J are TRBV14 and TRBJ2-2; no clear D. The germline V and J ends were trimmed by 4 bases and 6 bases, with 9 bases remaining between them. CDR3 size: 13 residues. Germline V gene lookup returns CDR1 SGHDN and CDR2 FVKESK. The CDR3 protein is CASSRNTAGELFF. Written as DNA, the CDR3 is TGTGCCAGCAGCCGAAACACCGCCGGGGAGCTGTTTTTT.